The text below deals with one T cell receptor (beta chain). These data are taken from a study of T-cell memory formation after mild COVID-19. Across the study: Each donor largely had its own TCR clusters.

Each CDR3 protein gets one entry after TCRdb re-called the 5' RACE reads with MiXCR. The table records about 90,000 distinct CDR3 sequences, 10% to 15% of them present only once. This CDR3 has 15 residues. The V and J ends lost 2 bases and 4 bases respectively, with 12 bases between them. In germline, CDR1 is KGHSH, CDR2 LQKENI. The sequenced sample was PBMCs or a T cell subset sorted from them (not recorded which). The clonotype was recovered from an adult woman who had mild COVID-19 (a few samples of this study predate the infection). Cell type and time point are not known. The gene calls are TRBV18 and TRBJ2-1, with TRBD1 as a possible D gene (6 bases). CDR3 in amino acids: CASSPLTGPYNEQFF. CDR3 bases: TGTGCCAGCTCACCATTGACAGGACCATACAATGAGCAGTTCTTC.